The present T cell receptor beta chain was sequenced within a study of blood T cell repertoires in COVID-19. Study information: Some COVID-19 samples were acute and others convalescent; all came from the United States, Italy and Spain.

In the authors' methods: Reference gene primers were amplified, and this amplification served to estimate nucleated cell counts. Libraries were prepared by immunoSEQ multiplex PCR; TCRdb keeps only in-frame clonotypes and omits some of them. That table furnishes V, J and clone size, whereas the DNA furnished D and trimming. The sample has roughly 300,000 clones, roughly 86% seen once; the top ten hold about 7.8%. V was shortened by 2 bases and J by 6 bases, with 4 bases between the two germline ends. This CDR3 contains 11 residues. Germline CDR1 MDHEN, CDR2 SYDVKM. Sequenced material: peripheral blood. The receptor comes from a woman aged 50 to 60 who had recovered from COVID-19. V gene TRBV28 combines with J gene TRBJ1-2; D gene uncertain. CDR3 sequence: CASSLAHGYTF. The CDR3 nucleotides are TGTGCCAGCAGTTTAGCGCATGGCTACACCTTC.